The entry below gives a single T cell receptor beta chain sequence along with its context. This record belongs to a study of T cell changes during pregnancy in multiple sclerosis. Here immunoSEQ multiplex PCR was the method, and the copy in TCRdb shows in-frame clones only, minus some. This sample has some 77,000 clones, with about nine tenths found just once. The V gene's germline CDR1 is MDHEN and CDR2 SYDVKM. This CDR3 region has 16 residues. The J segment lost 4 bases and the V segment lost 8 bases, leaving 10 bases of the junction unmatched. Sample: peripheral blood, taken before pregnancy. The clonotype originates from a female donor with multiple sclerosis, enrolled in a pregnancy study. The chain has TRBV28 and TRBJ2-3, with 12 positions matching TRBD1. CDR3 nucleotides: TGTGCCAGCGGCTACTCGGGACAGGGGGCTTCAGATACGCAGTATTTT. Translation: CASGYSGQGASDTQYF. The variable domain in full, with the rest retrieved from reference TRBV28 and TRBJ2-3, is DVKVTQSSRYLVKRTGEKVFLECVQDMDHENMFWYRQDPGLGLRLIYFSYDVKMKEKGDIPEGYSVSREKKERFSLILESASTNQTSMYLCASGYSGQGASDTQYFGPGTRLTVL.